This passage covers 20 T cell receptor beta chains from one sample sequenced in a study of identical twins (dated by TCRdb to the mid-2010s). The method was 5' RACE. Sequencing took place on an Illumina HiSeq 2000. TCRdb applied fastp at Q25 and MiXCR to the public reads, then kept only in-frame beta chains. For every CDR3 protein sequence, its rows merge into one entry that carries the most common genes and DNA. Recorded for this sample are a few hundred thousand distinct CDR3 sequences; 9% to 10% of them occurred a single time. Under 3% of the sample is taken by the ten largest. The same sample was also studied in work on yellow fever vaccine responses in identical twins.

The sequenced material came from PBMCs. The receptor source for this set is a woman aged 18-30 years in good health.

The V gene is TRBV20-1, the J gene TRBJ2-7; D is perhaps TRBD2 (5 bases). This CDR3 contains 12 residues. The V end was cut by 7 bases, the J end by 0 bases, with 10 bases between. Looked up from germline, CDR1 is DFQATT and CDR2 is SNEGSKA (reference sequence). The CDR3 reads CSGRRSSYEQYF. In nucleotides, the CDR3 is TGCAGTGGTAGGAGGAGCTCCTACGAGCAGTACTTC.

This clonotype has ten or more counts. The genes are TRBV6-6 and TRBJ2-3; D is ambiguous. The V gene's germline CDR1 is MNHNY and CDR2 SVGAGI (reference sequence). The V end was cut by 5 bases, the J end by 0 bases, with 6 bases between. CDR3 length: 13 residues. CDR3 loop: CASSKLSTDTQYF. The CDR3 nucleotides are TGTGCCAGCAGTAAACTTAGCACAGATACGCAGTATTTT.

This clonotype was picked up many times. The rearrangement links TRBV27 to TRBJ1-1; TRBD1 aligns across 8 bases. This CDR3 comprises 13 residues. CDR1 and CDR2 from the germline V gene are MNHEY and SMNVEV (reference sequence). With 3 bases clipped from V and 4 bases from J, the junction kept 1 base outside the gene matches. Here the CDR3 DNA reads TGTGCCAGCAGTTTTACAGGGGGCACTGAAGCTTTCTTT. Its translation: CASSFTGGTEAFF.

This clonotype was seen a few times. DNA of the CDR3: TGCAGTGCACGGGACAGGTCTGAAGCTTTCTTT. Encoded protein: CSARDRSEAFF. This chain links TRBV20-1 with TRBJ1-1, with TRBD1 identical over 8 bases. The V gene end was trimmed by 6 bases and the J gene end by 6 bases; junction bases not matched to a gene: 3. CDR1 DFQATT and CDR2 SNEGSKA come from the germline V gene (reference sequence). The length of the CDR3 is 11 residues.

This clonotype was counted ten times or more. This chain uses TRBV10-3 with TRBJ2-2; D gene ambiguous. The V gene's germline CDR1 is ENHRY and CDR2 SYGVKD. Trimming shortened V by 6 bases and J by 2 bases, and 10 bases separated the two germline ends. The CDR3 loop spans 14 amino acids. CDR3 bases: TGTGCCATCAGCGCGGACCTTAACACCGGGGAGCTGTTTTTT. It specifies CAISADLNTGELFF.

This clonotype was recorded a few times. This chain joins TRBV7-9 and TRBJ2-2; TRBD2 matches at 9 bases. CDR1 and CDR2 (germline): SEHNR, FQNEAQ (reference sequence). The CDR3 is 16 amino acids. J gave up 2 bases and V 7 bases, and 8 bases lay outside the gene matches. Here the CDR3 DNA reads TGTGCCAGCACCGCGGATCTAGCGGGAAACACCGGGGAGCTGTTTTTT. This translates into CASTADLAGNTGELFF.

This clonotype was found a few times. The V and J genes are TRBV7-9 and TRBJ2-7; possible D gene TRBD1, 6 bases. CDR1 is SEHNR, CDR2 FQNEAQ, per germline (reference sequence). This CDR3 is built from 15 residues. Deletions cut 6 bases from V and 1 base from J, with 16 bases between. The CDR3: CASSVIGGRSYEQYF. DNA for the CDR3: TGTGCCAGCAGTGTAATAGGGGGTAGATCCTACGAGCAGTACTTC.

J is TRBJ1-1 and V is TRBV7-9; D unresolved. V dropped 0 bases and J dropped 0 bases, with 8 bases sitting between them. Germline lookup yields CDR1 SEHNR and CDR2 FQNEAQ (reference sequence). CDR3 size: 15 residues. The CDR3 nucleotides are TGTGCCAGCAGCTTAGCGTCAGGAGTGAACACTGAAGCTTTCTTT. As protein: CASSLASGVNTEAFF. The full variable domain, its missing parts supplied by reference TRBV7-9 and TRBJ1-1, is DTGVSQNPRHKITKRGQNVTFRCDPISEHNRLYWYRQTLGQGPEFLTYFQNEAQLEKSRLLSDRFSAERPKGSFSTLEIQRTEQGDSAMYLCASSLASGVNTEAFFGQGTRLTVV.

This chain connects TRBV5-6 to TRBJ2-3, with D perhaps matching TRBD2 (6 bases). This CDR3 has 15 residues. Trimming removed 3 bases at V and 6 bases at J, with 17 bases between. Germline values: CDR1 SGHDT, CDR2 YYEEEE. Here the CDR3 reads CASSSRDLIQDTQYF. Written as DNA, the CDR3 is TGTGCCAGCAGCTCCCGGGACTTAATACAGGATACGCAGTATTTT.

The rearrangement uses TRBV5-1 and TRBJ2-7; D possibly uses TRBD1 or TRBD2 (5 bases each). The V end was cut by 4 bases, the J end by 0 bases, with 11 bases between. This CDR3 has 14 amino acids. CDR1 is SGHRS, CDR2 YFSETQ, per germline. For the CDR3, the DNA is TGCGCCAGCAGCAGGGACCAAAGCTCCTACGAGCAGTACTTC. Translated, it gives CASSRDQSSYEQYF.

This clonotype was counted at least ten times. V usage is TRBV15 and J usage is TRBJ2-7; TRBD1 matches 11 bases. Per germline, CDR1 LNHNV and CDR2 YYDKDF (reference sequence). The CDR3 length is 17 residues. V shed 0 bases, J shed 2 bases, and the junction held 6 bases outside the gene matches. This chain's CDR3 is CATSRDPGTGGTYEQYF. In DNA form, the CDR3 reads TGTGCCACCAGCAGAGATCCCGGGACAGGGGGAACCTACGAGCAGTACTTC.

This clonotype was observed a handful of times. CDR3 residues: CSAREGNIQYF. The CDR3 DNA reads as TGCAGTGCTAGGGAGGGTAACATTCAGTACTTC. The gene calls are TRBV20-1 and TRBJ2-4; D may be TRBD2 (6 bases). Germline assignment: CDR1 DFQATT and CDR2 SNEGSKA (reference sequence). The CDR3 spans 11 residues. Trimming removed 3 bases at V and 7 bases at J, with 7 bases between.

This clonotype was observed a few times. The V gene is TRBV28, the J gene TRBJ2-1; 12 bases agree with TRBD2. The CDR3 spans 16 residues. V was pared by 4 bases and J by 9 bases, with 10 bases of the junction left unmatched. CDR1 is MDHEN, CDR2 SYDVKM, per germline. As DNA, the CDR3 is TGTGCCAGCAGTTACACTTCGACTAGCGGGAGAGGTGAGCAGTTCTTC. Residues: CASSYTSTSGRGEQFF.

This clonotype was picked up a small number of times. The gene calls are TRBV5-6 and TRBJ2-7; D is ambiguous. V was pared by 2 bases and J by 2 bases, with 8 bases between. The germline gives CDR1 SGHDT, CDR2 YYEEEE. The CDR3 runs 13 residues. This CDR3 reads CASSFPKTYEQYF. Here the CDR3 DNA reads TGTGCCAGCAGCTTCCCCAAGACCTACGAGCAGTACTTC.

This clonotype has a handful of counts. This chain uses TRBV18 with TRBJ2-1; 10 bases match TRBD1. CDR3 length equals 22 residues. The trim removed 2 bases at V and 4 bases at J, leaving 23 bases unmatched. Germline V CDR1 and CDR2: KGHSH, LQKENI. CDR3 DNA: TGTGCCAGCTCACCAAACGTTATTCCGGGACAGGGGTCTCACTTTGTTTACAATGAGCAGTTCTTC. The encoded protein is CASSPNVIPGQGSHFVYNEQFF.

This CDR3 is CSASGGGVYEQYF. The DNA of the CDR3 is TGCAGTGCTAGCGGCGGGGGGGTGTACGAGCAGTACTTC. The J gene is TRBJ2-7, the V gene TRBV20-1; TRBD2 agrees at 9 bases. The CDR3 covers 13 residues. CDR1 and CDR2 from the germline V gene are DFQATT and SNEGSKA (reference sequence). Trimming at V came to 3 bases and at J to 4 bases, leaving 4 bases not matched to a gene.

This clonotype has more than one count but fewer than ten. J is TRBJ2-1 and V is TRBV6-2 or TRBV6-3, with D perhaps assigned TRBD1 or TRBD2 (5 bases each). Germline V gene lookup returns CDR1 MNHEY and CDR2 SVGEGT. The V end was cut by 7 bases, the J end by 7 bases, with 14 bases between. The CDR3 spans 13 residues. DNA of the CDR3: TGTGCCAGCACCCCCGAGGGGTGGAATGAGCAGTTCTTC. Protein: CASTPEGWNEQFF.

This clonotype was seen a handful of times. The V and J genes are TRBV4-3 and TRBJ2-1; D gene uncertain. V was clipped by 0 bases and J by 0 bases, with 9 bases between them. The germline gives CDR1 LGHNA, CDR2 YSLEER. The CDR3 extends over 16 amino acids. The CDR3 sequence is CASSQDSKSSYNEQFF. The CDR3 region has the DNA TGCGCCAGCAGCCAAGACTCCAAGAGCTCCTACAATGAGCAGTTCTTC.

This clonotype was seen at least ten times. The gene calls are TRBV27 and TRBJ2-3, with 12 bases identical to TRBD2. The CDR3 sequence is 16 residues long. The ends lost 6 bases at V and 5 bases at J; junction bases unmatched: 9. Germline V gene data show CDR1 as MNHEY and CDR2 as SMNVEV (reference sequence). CDR3 loop: CASSRTSGIGRDTQYF. The CDR3 DNA is TGTGCCAGCAGCCGGACTAGCGGGATCGGCAGAGATACGCAGTATTTT.

The chain carries TRBV5-1 and TRBJ2-3; no definite D call. Germline assignment: CDR1 SGHRS and CDR2 YFSETQ. V lost 0 bases and J 3 bases, leaving 14 bases between the germline ends. The CDR3 extends over 16 amino acids. The CDR3 here is CASSLVGVSVTDTQYF. CDR3 nucleotide sequence: TGCGCCAGCAGCTTGGTCGGCGTCAGTGTAACAGATACGCAGTATTTT.